This T cell receptor (beta chain) was captured by sequencing in a study of blood T cell repertoires in COVID-19. Looking at the study overall: Sites across the United States, Italy and Spain contributed samples from acute and convalescent COVID-19.

This CDR3 spans 13 amino acids. V lost 10 bases to trimming and J lost 0 bases, with 10 bases between them. CDR1 is ENHRY, CDR2 SYGVKD, per germline. This table comes from immunoSEQ multiplex PCR, and its TCRdb copy is limited to in-frame clones, with some not included. The sample records about 160,000 clones, more than 70% being singletons. The chain has TRBV10-3 and TRBJ2-1; perhaps TRBD2 as D (6 bases). Sequencing was done on a sample of PBMCs or T cells enriched from blood (not recorded which). The sequence was collected from a man aged 60 to 75 who had recovered from COVID-19. The CDR3 spells CATEGSSYNEQFF. CDR3 sequence (DNA): TGTGCCACGGAGGGGAGCTCCTACAATGAGCAGTTCTTC.